A selection of T cell receptor beta chains follows, all from one sample in a study of shared clonotypes between healthy human individuals. Data came from immunoSEQ multiplex PCR; TCRdb stores just in-frame clones and leaves some out. The sample carries about 590,000 clones, 95% to 96% recorded once. The sample taken for sequencing was naive CD8+ T cells sorted from blood. These receptors were obtained from a woman aged 30 to 39 in good health. Both conserved end residues are part of each CDR3. The D gene is left open where the match is weak. Clone size is given for some rows only: seen once, a few or many times, or a class if the clone is expanded.

d_call clone_size j_call v_call cdr3_aa cdr3_nt
TRBD1 . TRBJ1-1 TRBV30 CAWSVTGTATLMNTEAFF TGTGCCTGGAGTGTAACCGGGACAGCGACTCTAATGAACACTGAAGCTTTCTTT
. . TRBJ1-1 TRBV28 CASTVQGGTEAFF TGTGCCAGCACTGTACAGGGTGGCACTGAAGCTTTCTTT
TRBD1 . TRBJ1-1 TRBV4-2 CASSQDQGARNTEAFF TGTGCCAGCAGCCAAGATCAGGGGGCTAGAAACACTGAAGCTTTCTTT
TRBD2 . TRBJ2-7 TRBV6-1 CASSEEEVAGGLEQYF TGTGCCAGCAGTGAAGAGGAGGTAGCGGGAGGCCTCGAGCAGTACTTC
TRBD1 once TRBJ1-2 TRBV29-1 CSVDRGYGYTF TGCAGCGTCGACAGGGGCTATGGCTACACCTTC
. . TRBJ1-2 TRBV6-1 CASSGRDTRYGYTF TGTGCCAGCAGTGGAAGGGATACTCGGTATGGCTACACCTTC
TRBD1 . TRBJ2-5 TRBV29-1 CSVPTGESRTQYF TGCAGCGTCCCGACAGGGGAGTCGAGGACCCAGTACTTC
TRBD1 . TRBJ2-7 TRBV28 CASSLNQGGESLEQYF TGTGCCAGCAGTCTCAATCAAGGGGGCGAATCTCTCGAGCAGTACTTC
. . TRBJ2-2 TRBV12-5 CASGLGGGRTGELFF TGTGCTAGTGGTTTAGGGGGCGGGAGAACCGGGGAGCTGTTTTTT
. few TRBJ1-1 TRBV6-5 CASSLMEGLTEAFF TGTGCCAGCAGCTTGATGGAGGGGTTGACTGAAGCTTTCTTT
TRBD2 . TRBJ2-2 TRBV28 CASSFTSGRDLTGELFF TGTGCCAGCAGTTTCACTAGCGGGAGAGACCTTACCGGGGAGCTGTTTTTT
. . TRBJ2-7 TRBV9 CASSPLSSSYEQYF TGTGCCAGCAGCCCCCTGAGCAGCTCCTACGAGCAGTACTTC
. . TRBJ2-7 TRBV30 CAWSRYFSYEQYF TGTGCCTGGAGTCGGTACTTCTCCTACGAGCAGTACTTC
. . TRBJ1-5 TRBV28 CASYEKIGWSQPQHF TGTGCCAGCTATGAAAAAATTGGATGGAGTCAGCCCCAGCATTTT
TRBD1 . TRBJ1-3 TRBV11-2 CASSLVQGPGNTIYF TGTGCCAGCAGCTTAGTACAGGGGCCAGGAAACACCATATATTTT
TRBD1 . TRBJ2-7 TRBV29-1 CSVRTGNRYEQYF TGCAGCGTTCGGACAGGCAACCGTTACGAGCAGTACTTC
. . TRBJ2-7 TRBV19 CASSDRLNYEQYF TGTGCCAGTAGTGACAGGCTTAATTACGAGCAGTACTTC
TRBD2 . TRBJ2-7 TRBV6-1 CASSVSGRQRFNVYEQYF TGTGCCAGCAGTGTTAGCGGGAGGCAGAGATTTAACGTCTACGAGCAGTACTTC
TRBD1 . TRBJ2-7 TRBV19 CASSSRQGYYEQYF TGTGCCAGTAGTTCTCGACAGGGTTACTACGAGCAGTACTTC
. . TRBJ2-5 TRBV28 CASSRLNGETQYF TGTGCCAGCAGTCGACTCAATGGGGAGACCCAGTACTTC
TRBD2 . TRBJ2-1 TRBV27 CASSFSLAGSYNEQFF TGTGCCAGCAGTTTTTCCTTAGCGGGATCCTACAATGAGCAGTTCTTC
TRBD1 . TRBJ1-4 TRBV5-1 CASTYMGQGSEKLFF TGCGCCAGCACCTACATGGGACAGGGATCTGAAAAACTGTTTTTT
TRBD1 . TRBJ2-2 TRBV19 CASSPLQGDAGELFF TGTGCCAGTAGCCCTCTACAGGGGGATGCCGGGGAGCTGTTTTTT
. . TRBJ2-1 TRBV7-6 CASSVSVNEQFF TGTGCCAGCAGCGTTAGCGTAAATGAGCAGTTCTTC
. once TRBJ1-1 TRBV27 CASSPFGPSAAEAFF TGTGCCAGCAGTCCCTTTGGGCCCTCCGCCGCTGAAGCTTTCTTT
. . TRBJ1-1 TRBV7-9 CASRKRTDMNTEAFF TGTGCCAGCAGAAAAAGGACAGATATGAACACTGAAGCTTTCTTT
. . TRBJ2-3 TRBV27 CASSLSEPTDTQYF TGTGCCAGCAGTTTATCTGAGCCCACAGATACGCAGTATTTT
. . TRBJ1-5 TRBV15 CATSRGFLGYSNQPQHF TGTGCCACCAGCAGAGGGTTTTTGGGCTATAGCAATCAGCCCCAGCATTTT